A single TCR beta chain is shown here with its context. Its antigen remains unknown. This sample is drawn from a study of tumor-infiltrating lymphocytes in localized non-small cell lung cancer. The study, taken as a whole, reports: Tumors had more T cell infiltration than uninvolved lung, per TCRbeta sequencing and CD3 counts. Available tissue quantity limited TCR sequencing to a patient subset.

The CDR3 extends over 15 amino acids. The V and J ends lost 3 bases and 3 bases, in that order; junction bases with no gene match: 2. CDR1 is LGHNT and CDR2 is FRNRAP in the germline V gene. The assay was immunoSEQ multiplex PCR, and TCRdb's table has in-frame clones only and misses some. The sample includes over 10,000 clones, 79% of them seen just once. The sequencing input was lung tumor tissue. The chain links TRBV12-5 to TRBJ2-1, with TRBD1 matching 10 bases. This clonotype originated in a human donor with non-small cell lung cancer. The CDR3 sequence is CASGFGQGGYNEQFF. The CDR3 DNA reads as TGTGCTAGTGGTTTCGGACAGGGGGGCTACAATGAGCAGTTCTTC.